This T cell receptor beta chain comes out of a study of beta chain features in type 1 diabetes. General study points: Patients with Type 1 diabetes showed moderately but significantly shorter TCRB CDR3s in all four CD4+ subsets. Sampled from patients, naive, central memory and Treg TCRB repertoires appeared more similar than those sampled from healthy donors. The cDNA sequencing approach could over-represent high-TCR-expressing cells.

Trimming removed 4 bases from V and 0 bases from J; junction bases left unmatched: 0. This CDR3 spans 14 amino acids. Germline CDR1 reads SGHAT; CDR2 reads FQNNGV. With respect to this clone: Its antigen is still unknown.

Investigators reverse transcribed all isolated RNA, so they sequenced expressed TCRB transcripts. Some clones are missing from TCRdb's copy, which holds only in-frame ones; the method was immunoSEQ multiplex PCR. Of about 900,000 clones listed, roughly 15% are singletons. The specimen sequenced was naive CD4+ T cells from blood. The gene calls are TRBV11-2 and TRBJ1-1; TRBD1 agrees at 9 bases. The clonotype comes from a woman aged 18-35 years in good health. CDR3 region: CASSWTGVNTEAFF. DNA for the CDR3: TGTGCCAGCAGCTGGACAGGGGTGAACACTGAAGCTTTCTTT.